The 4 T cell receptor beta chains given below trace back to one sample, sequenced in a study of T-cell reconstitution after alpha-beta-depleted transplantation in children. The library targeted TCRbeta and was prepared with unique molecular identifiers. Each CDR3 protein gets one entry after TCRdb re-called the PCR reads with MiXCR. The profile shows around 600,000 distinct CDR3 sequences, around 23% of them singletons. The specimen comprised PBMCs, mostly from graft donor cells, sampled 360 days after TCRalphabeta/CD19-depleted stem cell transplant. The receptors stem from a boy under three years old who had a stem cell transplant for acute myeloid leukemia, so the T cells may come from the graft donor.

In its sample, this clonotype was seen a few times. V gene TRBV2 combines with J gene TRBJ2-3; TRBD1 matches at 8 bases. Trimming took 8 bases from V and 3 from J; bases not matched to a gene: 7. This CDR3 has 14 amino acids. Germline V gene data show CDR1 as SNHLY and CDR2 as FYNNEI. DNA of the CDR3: TGTGCCAGCCCGGACAGGGACGGGACAGATACGCAGTATTTT. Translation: CASPDRDGTDTQYF.

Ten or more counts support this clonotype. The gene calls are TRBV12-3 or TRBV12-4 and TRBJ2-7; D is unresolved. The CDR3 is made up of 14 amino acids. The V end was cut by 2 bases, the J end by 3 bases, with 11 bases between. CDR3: CASSLSVLNYEQYF. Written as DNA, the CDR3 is TGTGCCAGCAGTTTATCTGTCCTAAACTACGAGCAGTACTTC.

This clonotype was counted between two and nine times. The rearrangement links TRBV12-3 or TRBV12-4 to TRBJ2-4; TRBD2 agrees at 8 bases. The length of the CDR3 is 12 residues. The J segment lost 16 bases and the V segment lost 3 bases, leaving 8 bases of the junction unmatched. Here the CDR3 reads CASSFGPAGVYF. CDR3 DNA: TGTGCCAGCAGTTTTGGCCCAGCGGGGGTTTACTTC.

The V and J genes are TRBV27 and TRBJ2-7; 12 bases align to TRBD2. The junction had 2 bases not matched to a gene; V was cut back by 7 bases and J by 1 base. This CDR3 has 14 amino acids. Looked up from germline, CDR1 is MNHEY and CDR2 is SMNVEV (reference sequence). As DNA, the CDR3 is TGTGCCAGCAAGGGACTAGCGGGTTCCTACGAGCAGTACTTC. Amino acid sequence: CASKGLAGSYEQYF.